This T cell receptor beta chain was retrieved from a study of cytomegalovirus exposure and HLA in healthy donors. The study's findings and limits: Researchers catalogued some 160 TCR beta chains as cytomegalovirus-associated. Later analysis identified a missense DCLRE1C variant that was linked to TCR beta V- and J-gene trimming. Fewer N-insertions than the roughly 670-donor mean were reportedly shown by an Asian-associated ancestry cluster in a later analysis.

The PCR ran on 60 Vbeta and 13 Jbeta primers. The data were produced by immunoSEQ multiplex PCR, yet TCRdb's version contains in-frame clones alone and is incomplete. The sample gives some 180,000 clones, over 70% of which show up once; about 2.9% is in the top ten. About this clone: Its antigen is not identified.

This CDR3 is 15 amino acids long. The junction had 6 bases not matched to a gene; V was cut back by 6 bases and J by 3 bases. The germline CDR1 and CDR2 sequences are KGHSH and LQKENI. Sequenced: PBMCs. The receptor comes from a male donor in good health and CMV-seronegative. The chain carries TRBV18 and TRBJ2-3; 10 nucleotides line up with TRBD2. The CDR3 DNA sequence: TGTGCCAGCTCCCCGAGCGGGGGGGGTACAGATACGCAGTATTTT. Its protein is CASSPSGGGTDTQYF.